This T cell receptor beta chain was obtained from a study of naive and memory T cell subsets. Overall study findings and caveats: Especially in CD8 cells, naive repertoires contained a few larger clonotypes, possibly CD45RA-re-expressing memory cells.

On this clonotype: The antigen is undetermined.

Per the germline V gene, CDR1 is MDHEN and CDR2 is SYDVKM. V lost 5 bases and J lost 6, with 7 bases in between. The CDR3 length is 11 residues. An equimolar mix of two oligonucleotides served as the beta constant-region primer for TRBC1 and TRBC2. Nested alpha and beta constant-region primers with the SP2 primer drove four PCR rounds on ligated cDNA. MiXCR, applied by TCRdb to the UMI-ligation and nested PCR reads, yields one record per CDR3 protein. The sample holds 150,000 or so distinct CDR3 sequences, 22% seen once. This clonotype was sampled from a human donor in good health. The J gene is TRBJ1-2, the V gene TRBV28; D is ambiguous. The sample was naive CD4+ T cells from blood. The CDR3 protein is CASSRTDGYTF. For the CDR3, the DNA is TGTGCCAGCAGTCGGACCGATGGCTACACCTTC.